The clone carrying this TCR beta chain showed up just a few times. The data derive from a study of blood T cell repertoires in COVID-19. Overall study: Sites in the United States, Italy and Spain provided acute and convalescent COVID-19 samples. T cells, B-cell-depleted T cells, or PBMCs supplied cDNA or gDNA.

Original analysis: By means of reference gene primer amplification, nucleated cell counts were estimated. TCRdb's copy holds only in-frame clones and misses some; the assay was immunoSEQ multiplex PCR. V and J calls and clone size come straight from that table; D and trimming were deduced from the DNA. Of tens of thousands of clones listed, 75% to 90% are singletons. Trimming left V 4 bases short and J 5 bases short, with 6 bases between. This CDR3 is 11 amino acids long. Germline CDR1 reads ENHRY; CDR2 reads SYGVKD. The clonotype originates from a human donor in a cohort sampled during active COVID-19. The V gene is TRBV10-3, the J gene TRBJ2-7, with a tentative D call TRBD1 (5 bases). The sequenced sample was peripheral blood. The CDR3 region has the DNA TGTGCCATCAGTGGCAGGGACGAGCAGTACTTC. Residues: CAISGRDEQYF.